A selection of T cell receptor beta chains follows, all from one sample in a study of brain T cells in children with intractable seizures. Sequencing was performed with immunoSEQ multiplex PCR; in TCRdb, only in-frame clones are kept and a portion is missing. The sample yields about 120,000 clones, 94% seen once. This sample comprised peripheral blood, obtained at surgery. These receptors were collected from a boy younger than two with hemimegalencephaly and intractable seizures. Each CDR3 is given without its conserved first and last residue.

v_gene,j_gene,CDR3aa
TRBV7-9,TRBJ2-1,ASSLDGVVRF
TRBV27,TRBJ1-3,ASSWTSSGNTIY
TRBV28,TRBJ2-7,ASSPLTGDRQY
TRBV29-1,TRBJ2-5,SVDHRRLETQY
TRBV28,TRBJ1-1,ASSLQGGWVAF
TRBV6-1,TRBJ1-5,ASSEGWGNQPQH
TRBV28,TRBJ1-2,ASSWGQEVYGYT
TRBV11-3,TRBJ1-1,ASSSRRQPGTEAF
TRBV9,TRBJ1-4,ASSPGGSEKLF
TRBV4-1,TRBJ1-1,ASSQDLGLEAEAF
TRBV19,TRBJ2-2,ASSPRFPELF
TRBV28,TRBJ1-2,ASRSRTMSGGYT
TRBV15,TRBJ1-1,ATSVGTGELDTEAF
TRBV28,TRBJ2-7,ASIWGGGYEQY
TRBV27,TRBJ2-6,ASSLHPRTVSGANVLT
TRBV11-2,TRBJ2-7,ASRTSGGHEQY
TRBV9,TRBJ2-3,ASKWLAHTDTQY
TRBV7-9,TRBJ2-7,ASSLAGTGNHEQY
TRBV19,TRBJ1-1,ASSPATLNTEAF
TRBV3-1/TRBV3-2,TRBJ2-1,ASSQGTSGGNEQF
TRBV6-8,TRBJ1-6,ASSEFGQGGSPLH
TRBV7-3,TRBJ2-1,ASSPDGTSGGEQF
TRBV5-6,TRBJ1-1,ASSLPGGGTEAF
TRBV5-1,TRBJ1-1,ASSIGQAITEAF
TRBV28,TRBJ1-6,ASSTDRELSPLH
TRBV3-1/TRBV3-2,TRBJ1-6,ASTKRGALTDNSPLH
TRBV18,TRBJ2-5,ASSPPGRETQY
TRBV4-2,TRBJ2-3,ASSQDPADTQY
TRBV5-1,TRBJ2-7,ASSPWDRVGEQY
TRBV10-3,TRBJ2-1,AIRVGDEQF
TRBV20-1,TRBJ1-2,SASALGGGYT
TRBV4-3,TRBJ2-7,ASSQDIGGATPYEQY
TRBV6-5,TRBJ2-7,ASNPTSGRSYEQY
TRBV7-9,TRBJ2-2,ASSLGASGELF
TRBV28,TRBJ2-7,ASSSGQSYEQY
TRBV11-3,TRBJ1-3,ASSLGGTGNTIY
TRBV24-1,TRBJ2-1,ATSDNVRLRQGHNEQF
TRBV11-1,TRBJ2-1,ASSGRLADYNEQF
TRBV9,TRBJ2-3,ASSREGGRYTDTQY
TRBV4-3,TRBJ1-2,ASSQDLPIRHGYT
TRBV7-2,TRBJ2-5,ASWTVGLGTQY
TRBV19,TRBJ1-2,ASRGSGVGYT
TRBV5-1,TRBJ2-7,ASSFSSSGFSYEQY